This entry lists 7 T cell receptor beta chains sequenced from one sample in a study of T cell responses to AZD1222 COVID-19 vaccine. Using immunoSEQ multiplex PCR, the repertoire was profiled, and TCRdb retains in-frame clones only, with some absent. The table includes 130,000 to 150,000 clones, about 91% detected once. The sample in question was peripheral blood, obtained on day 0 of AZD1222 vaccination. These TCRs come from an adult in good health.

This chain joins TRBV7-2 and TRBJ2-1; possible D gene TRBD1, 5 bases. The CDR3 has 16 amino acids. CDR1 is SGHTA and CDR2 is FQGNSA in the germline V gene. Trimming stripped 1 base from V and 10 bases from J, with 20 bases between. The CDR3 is CASSLGTTEALREQFF. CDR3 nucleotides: TGTGCCAGCAGCTTAGGAACGACAGAGGCCCTCAGGGAGCAGTTCTTC.

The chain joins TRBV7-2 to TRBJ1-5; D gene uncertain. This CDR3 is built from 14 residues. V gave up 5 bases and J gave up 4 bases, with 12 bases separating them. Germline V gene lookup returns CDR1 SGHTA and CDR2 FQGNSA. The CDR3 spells CASSATPGNQPQHF. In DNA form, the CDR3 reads TGTGCCAGCAGCGCAACCCCGGGGAATCAGCCCCAGCATTTT.

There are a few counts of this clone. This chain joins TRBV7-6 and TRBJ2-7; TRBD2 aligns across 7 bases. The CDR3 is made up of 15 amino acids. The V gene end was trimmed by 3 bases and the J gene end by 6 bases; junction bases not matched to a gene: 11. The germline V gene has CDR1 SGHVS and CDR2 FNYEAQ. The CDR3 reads CASSLPRGEGGEQYF. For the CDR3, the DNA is TGTGCCAGCAGCTTGCCCCGGGGGGAGGGAGGCGAGCAGTACTTC.

CDR3: CASSALAGDYGYTF. In DNA, the CDR3 is TGTGCCAGCAGCGCGCTCGCGGGAGACTATGGCTACACCTTC. The chain links TRBV7-2 to TRBJ1-2; D is unresolved. CDR1 and CDR2 (germline): SGHTA, FQGNSA. This CDR3 has 14 residues. V lost 5 bases and J 3 bases, leaving 13 bases between the germline ends. Using reference TRBV7-2 and TRBJ1-2 for the parts outside the CDR3, the full variable domain is GAGVSQSPSNKVTEKGKDVELRCDPISGHTALYWYRQSLGQGLEFLIYFQGNSAPDKSGLPSDRFSAERTGGSVSTLTIQRTQQEDSAVYLCASSALAGDYGYTFGSGTRLTVV.

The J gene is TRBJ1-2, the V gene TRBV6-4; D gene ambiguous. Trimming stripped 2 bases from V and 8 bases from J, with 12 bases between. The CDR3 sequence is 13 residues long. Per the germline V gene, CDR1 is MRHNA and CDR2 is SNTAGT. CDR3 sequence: CASSDGEGRGYTF. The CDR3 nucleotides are TGTGCCAGCAGTGACGGAGAGGGTAGAGGCTACACCTTC.

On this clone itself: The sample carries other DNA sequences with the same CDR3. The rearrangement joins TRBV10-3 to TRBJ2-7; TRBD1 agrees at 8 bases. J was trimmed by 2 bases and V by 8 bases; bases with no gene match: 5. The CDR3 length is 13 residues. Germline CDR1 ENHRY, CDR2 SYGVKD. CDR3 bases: TGTGCCATCCAAGGACAGGGCGCCTACGAGCAGTACTTC. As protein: CAIQGQGAYEQYF.

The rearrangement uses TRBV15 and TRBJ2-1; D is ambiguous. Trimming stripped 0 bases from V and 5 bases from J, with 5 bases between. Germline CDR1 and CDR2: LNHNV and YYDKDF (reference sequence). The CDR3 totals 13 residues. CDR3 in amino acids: CATSREKHNEQFF. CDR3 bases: TGTGCCACCAGCAGAGAAAAACACAATGAGCAGTTCTTC.